The clone carrying this TCR beta chain was seen only a few times. As yet, its antigen is unknown. This CDR3 spans 15 amino acids. Germline-derived CDR1 and CDR2 are SGHDN and FVKESK. Trimming shortened V by 6 bases and J by 0 bases, and 15 bases separated the two germline ends. The data belong to a study of beta chain features in type 1 diabetes. Study overall: Similarity in age, gender and cell yields was seen between patients and healthy donors.

Overall study findings and caveats: Patients showed naive, central memory and Treg TCRB repertoires that appeared more similar than those of healthy donors. The study found fewer insertions and more deletions at VDJ junctions in type 1 diabetes patients.

Per donor, one heparinised blood draw averaged approximately 120 mL. Isolated RNA was reverse transcribed in full, so expressed TCRB transcripts were sequenced. Clones were read by immunoSEQ multiplex PCR, and TCRdb kept only the in-frame ones, dropping some. The sample lists roughly 450,000 clones, approximately 10% occurring once. The clonotype comes from a woman aged 18 to 35 in good health. The chain uses TRBV14 and TRBJ2-7; D is possibly TRBD2 (6 bases). The source material was naive CD4+ T cells from blood. The CDR3 reads CASRKSGDSSYEQYF. CDR3 sequence (DNA): TGTGCCAGCAGGAAATCGGGGGATAGCTCCTACGAGCAGTACTTC.